This TCR beta chain is drawn from a study of T cells in Graves' hyperthyroidism and ophthalmopathy. RNA transcripts were the template for amplifying TCR beta CDR3 regions. Initially, a first-round RT-PCR of the TCR CDR3 employed the HTBI primer set. TCRdb analysed the multiplex PCR reads with MiXCR anew, one entry per CDR3 protein. This table has about 290,000 distinct CDR3 sequences, about an eighth appearing once. In this sample, this clonotype turned up a few times. The CDR3 has 13 amino acids. V gave up 5 bases and J gave up 5 bases, with 12 bases separating them. Germline CDR1 and CDR2: SGHVS and FNYEAQ.

Sequenced: blood. The TCR originated in a woman aged 40 to 55 with Graves' hyperthyroidism. V is TRBV7-6 and J is TRBJ2-5; a weak D match, TRBD2 (5 bases). This chain's CDR3 is CASSADPGETQYF. CDR3 nucleotide sequence: TGTGCCAGCAGCGCGGATCCGGGGGAGACCCAGTACTTC.